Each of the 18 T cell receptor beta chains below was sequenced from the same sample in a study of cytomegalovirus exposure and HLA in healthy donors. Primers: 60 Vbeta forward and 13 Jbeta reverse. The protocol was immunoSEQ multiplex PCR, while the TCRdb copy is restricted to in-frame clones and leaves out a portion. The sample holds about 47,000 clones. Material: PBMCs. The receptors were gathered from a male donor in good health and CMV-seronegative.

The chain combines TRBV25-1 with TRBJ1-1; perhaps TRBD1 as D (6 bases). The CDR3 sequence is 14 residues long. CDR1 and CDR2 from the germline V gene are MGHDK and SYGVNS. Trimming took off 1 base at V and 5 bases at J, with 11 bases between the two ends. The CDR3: CASSEFWGLTEAFF. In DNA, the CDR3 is TGTGCCAGCAGTGAATTTTGGGGGCTTACTGAAGCTTTCTTT.

The CDR3 nucleotides read TGTGCCAGCAGCTTCGGAGGGGATGAAGCTTTCTTT. Encoded protein: CASSFGGDEAFF. The rearrangement links TRBV11-2 to TRBJ1-1; perhaps TRBD1 as D (5 bases). Germline CDR1 SGHAT, CDR2 FQNNGV. The CDR3 spans 12 residues. Trimming pared 3 bases from V and 7 bases from J, leaving 9 bases between.

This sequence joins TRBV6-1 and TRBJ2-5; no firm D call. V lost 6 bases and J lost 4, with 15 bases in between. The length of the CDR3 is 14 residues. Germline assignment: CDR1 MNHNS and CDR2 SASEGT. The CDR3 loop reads CASRAAVEGETQYF. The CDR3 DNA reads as TGTGCCAGCAGGGCGGCAGTTGAAGGAGAGACCCAGTACTTC.

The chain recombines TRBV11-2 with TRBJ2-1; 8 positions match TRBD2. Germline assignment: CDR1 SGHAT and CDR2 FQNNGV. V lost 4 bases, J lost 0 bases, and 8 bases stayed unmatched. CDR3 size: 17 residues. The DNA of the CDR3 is TGTGCCAGCAGCTCACGCCCGACTAGCGACTCCTACAATGAGCAGTTCTTC. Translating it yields CASSSRPTSDSYNEQFF.

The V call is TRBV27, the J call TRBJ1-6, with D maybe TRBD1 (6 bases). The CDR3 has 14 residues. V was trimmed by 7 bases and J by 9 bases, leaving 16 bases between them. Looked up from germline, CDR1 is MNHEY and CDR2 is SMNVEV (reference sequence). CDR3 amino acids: CASTWGRGSSPLHF. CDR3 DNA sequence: TGTGCCAGCACCTGGGGCAGGGGAAGTTCACCCCTCCACTTT.

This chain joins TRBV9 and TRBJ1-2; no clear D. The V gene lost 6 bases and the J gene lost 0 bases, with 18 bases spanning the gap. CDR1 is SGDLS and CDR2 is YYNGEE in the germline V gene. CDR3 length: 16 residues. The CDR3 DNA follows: TGTGCCAGCACACTAGGAGTGGGCAGCCCTAACTATGGCTACACCTTC. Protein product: CASTLGVGSPNYGYTF.

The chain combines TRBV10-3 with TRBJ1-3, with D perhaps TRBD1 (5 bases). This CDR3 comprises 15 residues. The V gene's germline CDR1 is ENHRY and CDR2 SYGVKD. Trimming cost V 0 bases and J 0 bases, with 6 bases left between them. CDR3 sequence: CAISESGGSGNTIYF. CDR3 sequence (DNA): TGTGCCATCAGTGAGTCGGGGGGCTCTGGAAACACCATATATTTT.

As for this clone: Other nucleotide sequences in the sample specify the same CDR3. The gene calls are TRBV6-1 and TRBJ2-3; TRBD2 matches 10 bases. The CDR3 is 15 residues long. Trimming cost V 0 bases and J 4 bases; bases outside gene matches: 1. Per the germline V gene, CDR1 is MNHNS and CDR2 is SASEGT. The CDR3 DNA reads TGTGCCAGCAGTGAAGCAGCGGGGGGGCCAGATACGCAGTATTTT. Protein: CASSEAAGGPDTQYF.

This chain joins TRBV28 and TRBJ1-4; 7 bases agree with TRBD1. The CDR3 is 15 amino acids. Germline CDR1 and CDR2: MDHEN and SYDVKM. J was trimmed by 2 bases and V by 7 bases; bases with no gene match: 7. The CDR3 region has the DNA TGTGCCAGCACCCCCCCGACAGGGACTAATGAAAAACTGTTTTTT. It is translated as CASTPPTGTNEKLFF.

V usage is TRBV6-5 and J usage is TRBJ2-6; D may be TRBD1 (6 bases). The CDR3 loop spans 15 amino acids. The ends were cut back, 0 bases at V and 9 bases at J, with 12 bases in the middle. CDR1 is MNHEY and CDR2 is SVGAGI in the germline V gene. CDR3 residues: CASSYSHWTDNVLTF. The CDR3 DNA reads TGTGCCAGCAGTTACTCGCATTGGACAGACAACGTCCTGACTTTC.

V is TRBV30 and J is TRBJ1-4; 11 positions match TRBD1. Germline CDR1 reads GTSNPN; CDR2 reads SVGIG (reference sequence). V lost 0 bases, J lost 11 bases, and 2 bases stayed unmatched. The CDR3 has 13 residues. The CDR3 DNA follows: TGTGCCTGGAGTGTAGGGACAGGGGGGAAACTGTTTTTT. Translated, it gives CAWSVGTGGKLFF.

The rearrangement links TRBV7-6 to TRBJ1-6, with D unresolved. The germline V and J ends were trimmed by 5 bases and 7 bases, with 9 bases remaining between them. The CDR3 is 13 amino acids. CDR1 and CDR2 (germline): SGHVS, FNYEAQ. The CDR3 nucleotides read TGTGCCAGCAGCCGTTCCTCGAATTCACCCCTCCACTTT. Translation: CASSRSSNSPLHF.

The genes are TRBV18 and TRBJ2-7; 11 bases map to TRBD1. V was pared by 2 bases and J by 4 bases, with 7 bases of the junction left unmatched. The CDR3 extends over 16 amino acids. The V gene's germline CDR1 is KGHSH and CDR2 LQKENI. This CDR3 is CASSPAWTGGEYEQYF. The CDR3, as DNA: TGTGCCAGCTCACCAGCCTGGACAGGGGGCGAATACGAGCAGTACTTC.

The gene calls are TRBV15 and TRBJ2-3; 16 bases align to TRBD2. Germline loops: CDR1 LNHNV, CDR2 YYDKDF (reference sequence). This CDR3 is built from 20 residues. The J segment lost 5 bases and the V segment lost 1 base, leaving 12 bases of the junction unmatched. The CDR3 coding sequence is TGTGCCACCAGCAGAGCCGGGACTAGCGGGGGGGCCGGATGGAAAGATACGCAGTATTTT. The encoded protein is CATSRAGTSGGAGWKDTQYF.

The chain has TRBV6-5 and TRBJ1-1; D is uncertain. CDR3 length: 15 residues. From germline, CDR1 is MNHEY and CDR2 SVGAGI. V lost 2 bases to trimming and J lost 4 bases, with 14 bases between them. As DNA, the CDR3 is TGTGCCAGCAGTTACATTGAGGGCGGTGGCACTGAAGCTTTCTTT. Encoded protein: CASSYIEGGGTEAFF.

The CDR3: CASSQGRGASQETQYF. The CDR3 bases are TGCGCCAGCAGCCAAGGGCGGGGGGCTTCTCAAGAGACCCAGTACTTC. The chain has TRBV4-1 and TRBJ2-5, with 8 bases that match TRBD2. J lost 2 bases, V lost 1 base, and 6 bases had no gene match. Germline V lookup: CDR1 MGHRA, CDR2 YSYEKL. This CDR3 has 16 residues.

As DNA, the CDR3 is TGTGCCAGCAGCTTGGGGAGGGATGAGTACTTC. Amino acids: CASSLGRDEYF. The rearrangement uses TRBV5-4 and TRBJ2-7; maybe TRBD2 (6 bases). The CDR3 covers 11 residues. Between the trimmed V and J ends, which lost 0 bases and 11 bases, there was a span of 9 bases. The V gene's germline CDR1 is SGHNT and CDR2 YYREEE (reference sequence).

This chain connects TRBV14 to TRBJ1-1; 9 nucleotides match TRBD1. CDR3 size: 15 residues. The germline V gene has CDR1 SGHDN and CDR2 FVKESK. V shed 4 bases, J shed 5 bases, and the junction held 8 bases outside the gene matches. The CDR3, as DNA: TGTGCCAGCAGCCGGGACAGGGTGGTTCGGACTGAAGCTTTCTTT. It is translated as CASSRDRVVRTEAFF.